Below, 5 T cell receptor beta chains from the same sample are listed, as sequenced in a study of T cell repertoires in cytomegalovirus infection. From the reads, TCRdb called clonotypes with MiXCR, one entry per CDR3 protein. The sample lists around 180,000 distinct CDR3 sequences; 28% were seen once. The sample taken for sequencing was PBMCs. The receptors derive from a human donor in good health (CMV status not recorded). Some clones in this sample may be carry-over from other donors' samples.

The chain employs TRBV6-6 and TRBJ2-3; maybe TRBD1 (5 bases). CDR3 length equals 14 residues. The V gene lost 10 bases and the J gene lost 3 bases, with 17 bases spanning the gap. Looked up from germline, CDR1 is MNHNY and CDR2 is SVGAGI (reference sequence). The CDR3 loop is CATSDSLATDTQYF. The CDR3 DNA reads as TGTGCCACATCAGACAGTTTGGCGACAGATACGCAGTATTTT.

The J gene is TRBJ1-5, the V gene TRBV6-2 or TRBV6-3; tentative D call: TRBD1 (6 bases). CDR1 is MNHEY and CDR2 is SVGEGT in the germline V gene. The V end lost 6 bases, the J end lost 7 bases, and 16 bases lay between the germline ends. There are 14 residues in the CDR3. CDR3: CASRLTGIGQPQHF. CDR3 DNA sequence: TGTGCCAGCAGACTTACAGGGATAGGGCAGCCCCAGCATTTT.

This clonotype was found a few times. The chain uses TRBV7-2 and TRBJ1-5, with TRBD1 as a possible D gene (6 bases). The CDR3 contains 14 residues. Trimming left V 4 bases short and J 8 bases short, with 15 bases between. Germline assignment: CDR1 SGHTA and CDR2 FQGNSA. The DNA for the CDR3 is TGTGCCAGCAGCTCAGGGGACTTTCGGGAGCCCCAGCATTTT. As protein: CASSSGDFREPQHF.

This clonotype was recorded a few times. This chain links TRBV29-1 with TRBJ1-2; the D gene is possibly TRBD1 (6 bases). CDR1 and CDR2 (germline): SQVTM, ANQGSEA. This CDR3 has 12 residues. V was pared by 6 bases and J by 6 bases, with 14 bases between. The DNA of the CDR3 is TGCAGCGTGCAGGGGAGGGACCATGGCTACACCTTC. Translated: CSVQGRDHGYTF.

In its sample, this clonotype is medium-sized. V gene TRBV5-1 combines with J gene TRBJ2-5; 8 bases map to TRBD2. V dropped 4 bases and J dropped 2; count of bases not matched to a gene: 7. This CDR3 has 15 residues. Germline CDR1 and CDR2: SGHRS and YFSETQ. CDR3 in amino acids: CASSSSGEEQETQYF. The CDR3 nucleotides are TGCGCCAGCAGCAGTAGCGGGGAGGAACAAGAGACCCAGTACTTC.